Listed below are T cell receptor beta chains from one sample, sequenced in a study of blood T cells in healthy people across ages. Each CDR3 protein gets one entry after TCRdb re-called the 5' RACE reads with MiXCR. The sample holds 850,000 to 1,100,000 distinct CDR3 sequences, 35% to 40% seen once. Sequenced input: blood. Receptors originate from a young man in good health. The CDR3 runs from the conserved cysteine through the conserved F or W. A D gene is named only where the DNA matches it firmly. Part of the rows lack a size; the others show once, few, many or a class for expanded clones.

>TRBJ1-1|TRBV20-1|NA|NA
TGCAGTGCCCCTCGGCCAGGACACCAGAACACTGAAGCTTTCTTT
CSAPRPGHQNTEAFF
>TRBJ1-1|TRBV10-3|NA|NA
TGTGCCATCAGTGTAAGGACGAACACTGAAGCTTTCTTT
CAISVRTNTEAFF
>TRBJ2-7|TRBV3-1|NA|NA
TGTGCCAGCAGCCCTAAAGCCGCCTCCTACGAGCAGTACTTC
CASSPKAASYEQYF
>TRBJ1-5|TRBV7-9|NA|NA
TGTGCCAGCAGCCCGGGCCTCTACAGGGAAGGTATCAATCAGCCCCAGCATTTT
CASSPGLYREGINQPQHF
>TRBJ2-3|TRBV5-1|NA|TRBD2
TGCGCCAGCTGCTCCGTAGCGGGGGGAGGCACAGATACGCAGTATTTT
CASCSVAGGGTDTQYF
>TRBJ1-1|TRBV7-9|NA|NA
TGTACCAGCAGCAGACAGAACACTGAAGCTTTCTTT
CTSSRQNTEAFF
>TRBJ2-7|TRBV12-3/TRBV12-4|NA|NA
TGTGCCAGCAGTCCAGATATATGGGACAATCCATCCGAGCAGTACTTC
CASSPDIWDNPSEQYF
>TRBJ2-7|TRBV7-3|NA|TRBD1
TGTGCCAGCAGCTCCGGGACAGGGGTTTCCTACAATGAGCAGTACTTC
CASSSGTGVSYNEQYF
>TRBJ2-1|TRBV11-1|NA|TRBD1
TGTGCCACCCAGGACAGGTGGAATGAGCAGTTCTTC
CATQDRWNEQFF
>TRBJ2-2|TRBV3-1|few|NA
TGTGCCAGCAGCCAAGAAGTACCAGAAAACACCGGGGAGCTGTTTTTT
CASSQEVPENTGELFF
>TRBJ2-1|TRBV15|NA|TRBD1
TGTGCCACCAGCAGAGACCCGACAGGGCCTGATGAGCAGTTCTTC
CATSRDPTGPDEQFF
>TRBJ2-3|TRBV6-5|few|NA
TGTGCCAGCAGTTTGGGGCCTACCACAGATACGCAGTATTTT
CASSLGPTTDTQYF
>TRBJ1-2|TRBV12-3/TRBV12-4|few|NA
TGTGCCAGCAGTCCGTCAGTAGGTATGAACTATGGCTACACCTTC
CASSPSVGMNYGYTF
>TRBJ2-7|TRBV6-6|NA|TRBD1
TGTGCCAGCAGTTGGGGACAGGGTGGGTACGAGCAGTACTTC
CASSWGQGGYEQYF
>TRBJ2-5|TRBV4-1|few|TRBD1
TGCGCCAGCAGCCACCTGGGACAGGGGACCCAGTACTTC
CASSHLGQGTQYF
>TRBJ2-1|TRBV7-2|few|TRBD2
TGTGCCAGCAGCCCTTCCTGGGAGCGGGGCTACAATGAGCAGTTCTTC
CASSPSWERGYNEQFF
>TRBJ2-1|TRBV14|NA|NA
TGTGCCAGCAGTCAACGTCGACACGTGAATTTCGATGAGCAGTTCTTC
CASSQRRHVNFDEQFF
>TRBJ2-2|TRBV14|NA|NA
TGTGCCAGCAGCCGATTGACGGGGGCCGGGGAGCTGTTTTTT
CASSRLTGAGELFF
>TRBJ1-4|TRBV4-3|NA|NA
TGCGCCAGCAGCCAAGATCAAACTACCGGAGAAAAACTGTTTTTT
CASSQDQTTGEKLFF
>TRBJ2-4|TRBV4-2|few|TRBD2
TGTGCCAGCAGCCAAGACCTGGGACTAGCGGGAGAACAGTACTTC
CASSQDLGLAGEQYF
>TRBJ2-1|TRBV5-1|once|NA
TGCGCCAGCAGCTTGGAGAACTACCCAAATGAGCAGTTCTTC
CASSLENYPNEQFF
>TRBJ1-5|TRBV20-1|few|NA
TGCAGCGCCCTGGTTGATCAGGGGTATCAGCCCCAGCATTTT
CSALVDQGYQPQHF
>TRBJ2-2|TRBV12-3/TRBV12-4|NA|NA
TGTGCCAGCAGTCCGAGGGTCCATGCCGGGGAGCTGTTTTTT
CASSPRVHAGELFF
>TRBJ2-6|TRBV4-1|few|NA
TGCGCCAGCAGCCTTGGACAGTCAATCACCTCTGGGGCCAACGTCCTGACTTTC
CASSLGQSITSGANVLTF
>TRBJ2-1|TRBV7-2|NA|NA
TGTGCCGGCAGCTTACTCGGCGCTGAGCAGTTCTTC
CAGSLLGAEQFF
>TRBJ2-1|TRBV25-1|few|TRBD1
TGTGCCAGCAGTGATCCGCCACAGGGGGACTACAATGAGCAGTTCTTC
CASSDPPQGDYNEQFF
>TRBJ2-1|TRBV13|NA|TRBD2
TGTGCCAGCAGCTTAGGCCGTCGCGGGGGATACAATGAGCAGTTCTTC
CASSLGRRGGYNEQFF
>TRBJ2-7|TRBV12-3/TRBV12-4|NA|NA
TGTGCCAGCAGTTTTGGCCTAGCGTCCGACGAGCAGTACTTC
CASSFGLASDEQYF
>TRBJ1-4|TRBV21-1|few|NA
TGTGCCAGCAGCCAAGGAGACCAGGGGCTTTACAACGATGCAACTAATGAAAAACTGTTTTTT
CASSQGDQGLYNDATNEKLFF
>TRBJ1-2|TRBV12-3/TRBV12-4|many|NA
TGTGCCAGCAGCCCCACAAGTTATGGCTACACCTTC
CASSPTSYGYTF
>TRBJ1-5|TRBV27|few|NA
TGTGCCAGCAGGGGGGTCGGGAACAATCAGCCCCAGCATTTT
CASRGVGNNQPQHF
>TRBJ1-1|TRBV20-1|once|TRBD1
TGCAGTGCTCCAAACAGGGGAGTAAGGACTGAAGCTTTCTTT
CSAPNRGVRTEAFF
>TRBJ2-2|TRBV4-3|NA|NA
TGCGCCAGCAGCCAAGATCGGGGGGAGCTGTTTTTT
CASSQDRGELFF
>TRBJ2-7|TRBV28|NA|NA
TGTGCCAGCAGTTCAACCGACAGCTCCTACAATGAGCAGTACTTC
CASSSTDSSYNEQYF
>TRBJ2-5|TRBV11-2|NA|NA
TGTGCCAGCATCCAAGGGACAACCCAAGAGACCCAGTACTTC
CASIQGTTQETQYF
>TRBJ2-7|TRBV7-2|NA|NA
TGTGCCAGCAGATACAACTCCTACAATGAGCAGTACTTC
CASRYNSYNEQYF
>TRBJ2-1|TRBV20-1|NA|NA
TGCAGTGCTAGTAGGACCGTCCGGGAGACCCAGTTCTTC
CSASRTVRETQFF
>TRBJ2-3|TRBV20-1|NA|NA
TGCAGTGCTAGAGATCAAACTAGAGGTACAGATACGCAGTATTTT
CSARDQTRGTDTQYF
>TRBJ2-1|TRBV6-1|few|TRBD2
TGTGCCAGCAGTGAACTCCCCGGGGGGGCCTCCAATGAGCAGTTCTTC
CASSELPGGASNEQFF
>TRBJ1-2|TRBV25-1|few|TRBD1
TGTGCCAGCAGTGAACCGGAGACAGGGAATTCCTACACCTTC
CASSEPETGNSYTF
>TRBJ2-3|TRBV6-1|NA|TRBD1
TGTGCCAGCGCAGGACAGGGCATGGCGGATACGCAGTATTTT
CASAGQGMADTQYF
>TRBJ2-1|TRBV20-1|NA|TRBD2
TGCAGTGCCGCGGGACTAGCGGGGTCATTGGATGAGCAGTTCTTC
CSAAGLAGSLDEQFF
>TRBJ2-5|TRBV11-1|few|NA
TGTGCCAGCAGCGTGACGGTCGCACAAGAGACCCAGTACTTC
CASSVTVAQETQYF
>TRBJ2-6|TRBV7-2|NA|NA
TGTGCCAGCAGCTTATCGGGGGGCCGCTCTGGGGCCAACGTCCTGACTTTC
CASSLSGGRSGANVLTF